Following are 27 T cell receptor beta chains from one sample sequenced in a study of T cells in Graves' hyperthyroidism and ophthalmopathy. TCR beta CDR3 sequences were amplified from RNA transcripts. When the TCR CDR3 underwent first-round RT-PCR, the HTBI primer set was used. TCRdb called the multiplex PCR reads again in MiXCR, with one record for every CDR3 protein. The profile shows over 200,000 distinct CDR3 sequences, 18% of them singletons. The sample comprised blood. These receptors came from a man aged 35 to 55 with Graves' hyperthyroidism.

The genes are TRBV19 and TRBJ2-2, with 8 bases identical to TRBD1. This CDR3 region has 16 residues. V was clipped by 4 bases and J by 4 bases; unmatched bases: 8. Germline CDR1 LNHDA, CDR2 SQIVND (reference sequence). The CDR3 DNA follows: TGTGCCAGTAGTACCCGGACAGGGAGGATCACCGGGGAGCTGTTTTTT. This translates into CASSTRTGRITGELFF.

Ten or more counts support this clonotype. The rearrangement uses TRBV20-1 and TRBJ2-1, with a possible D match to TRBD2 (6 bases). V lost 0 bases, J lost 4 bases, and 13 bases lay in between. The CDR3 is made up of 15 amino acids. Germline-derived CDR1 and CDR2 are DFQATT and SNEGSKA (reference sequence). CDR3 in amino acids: CSARDLGLSYNEQFF. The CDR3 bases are TGCAGTGCTAGAGATCTCGGACTAAGTTACAATGAGCAGTTCTTC.

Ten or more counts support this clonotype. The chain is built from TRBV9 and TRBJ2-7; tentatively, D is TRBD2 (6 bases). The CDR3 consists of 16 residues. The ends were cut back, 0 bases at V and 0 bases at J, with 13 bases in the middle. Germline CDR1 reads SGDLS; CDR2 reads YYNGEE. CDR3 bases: TGTGCCAGCAGCGTAGATCGGGAGATAGGCTCCTACGAGCAGTACTTC. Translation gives CASSVDREIGSYEQYF.

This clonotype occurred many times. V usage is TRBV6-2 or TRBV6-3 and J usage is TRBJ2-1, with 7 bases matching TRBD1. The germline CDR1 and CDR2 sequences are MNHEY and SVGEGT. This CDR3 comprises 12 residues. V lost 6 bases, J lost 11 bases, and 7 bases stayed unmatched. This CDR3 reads CASSPGQAQQFF. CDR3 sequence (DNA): TGTGCCAGCAGCCCCGGACAGGCTCAGCAGTTCTTC.

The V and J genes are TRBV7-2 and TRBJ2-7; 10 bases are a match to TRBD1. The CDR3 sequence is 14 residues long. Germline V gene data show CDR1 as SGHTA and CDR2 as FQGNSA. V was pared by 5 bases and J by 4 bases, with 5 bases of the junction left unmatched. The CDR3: CASSDRGLWYEQYF. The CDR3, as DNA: TGTGCCAGCAGCGACAGGGGGCTTTGGTACGAGCAGTACTTC.

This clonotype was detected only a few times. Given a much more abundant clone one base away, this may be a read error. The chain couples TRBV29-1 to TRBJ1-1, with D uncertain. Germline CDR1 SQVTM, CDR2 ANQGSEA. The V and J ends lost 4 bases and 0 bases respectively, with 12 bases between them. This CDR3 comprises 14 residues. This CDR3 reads CSVATKPLNTEAFF. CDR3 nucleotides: TGCAGCGTTGCTACCAAACCACTGAACACTGAAGCTTTCTTT.

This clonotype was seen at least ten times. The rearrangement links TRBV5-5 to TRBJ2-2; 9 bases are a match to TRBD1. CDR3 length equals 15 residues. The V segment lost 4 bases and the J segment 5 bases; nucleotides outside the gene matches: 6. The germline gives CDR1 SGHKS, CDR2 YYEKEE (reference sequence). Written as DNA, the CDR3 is TGTGCCAGCAGCCCTGGGACAGGGTTTACCGGGGAGCTGTTTTTT. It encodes CASSPGTGFTGELFF.

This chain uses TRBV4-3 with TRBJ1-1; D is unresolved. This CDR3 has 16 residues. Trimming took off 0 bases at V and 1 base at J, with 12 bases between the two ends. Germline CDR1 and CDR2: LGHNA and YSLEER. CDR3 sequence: CASSQEFVPGNTEAFF. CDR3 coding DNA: TGCGCCAGCAGCCAAGAGTTCGTGCCCGGGAACACTGAAGCTTTCTTT.

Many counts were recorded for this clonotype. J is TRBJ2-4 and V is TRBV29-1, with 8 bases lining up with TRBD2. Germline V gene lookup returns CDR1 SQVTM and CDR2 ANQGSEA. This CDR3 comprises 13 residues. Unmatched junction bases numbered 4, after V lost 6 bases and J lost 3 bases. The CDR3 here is CSVREGGKNIQYF. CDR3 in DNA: TGCAGCGTCCGGGAGGGCGGCAAAAACATTCAGTACTTC.

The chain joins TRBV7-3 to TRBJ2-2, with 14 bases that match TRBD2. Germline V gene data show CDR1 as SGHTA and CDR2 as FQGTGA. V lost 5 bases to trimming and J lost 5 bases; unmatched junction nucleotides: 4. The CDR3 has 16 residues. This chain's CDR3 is CASSRLAGGPTGELFF. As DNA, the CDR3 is TGTGCCAGCAGCCGACTAGCGGGGGGGCCGACCGGGGAGCTGTTTTTT. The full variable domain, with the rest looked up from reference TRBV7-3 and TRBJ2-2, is GAGVSQTPSNKVTEKGKYVELRCDPISGHTALYWYRQSLGQGPEFLIYFQGTGAADDSGLPNDRFFAVRPEGSVSTLKIQRTERGDSAVYLCASSRLAGGPTGELFFGEGSRLTVL.

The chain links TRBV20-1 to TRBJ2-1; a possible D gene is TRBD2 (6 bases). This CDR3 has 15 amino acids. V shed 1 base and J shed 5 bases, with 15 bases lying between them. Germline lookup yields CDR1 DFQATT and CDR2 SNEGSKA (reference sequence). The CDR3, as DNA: TGCAGTGCTAGAGTGGTACTCGGGGGACACAATGAGCAGTTCTTC. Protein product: CSARVVLGGHNEQFF.

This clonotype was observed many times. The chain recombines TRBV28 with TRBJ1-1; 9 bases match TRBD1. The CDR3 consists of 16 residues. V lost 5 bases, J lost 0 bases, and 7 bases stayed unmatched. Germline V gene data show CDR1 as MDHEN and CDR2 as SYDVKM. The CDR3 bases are TGTGCCAGCAGTCCTTCGGACAGGGGAGTGAACACTGAAGCTTTCTTT. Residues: CASSPSDRGVNTEAFF.

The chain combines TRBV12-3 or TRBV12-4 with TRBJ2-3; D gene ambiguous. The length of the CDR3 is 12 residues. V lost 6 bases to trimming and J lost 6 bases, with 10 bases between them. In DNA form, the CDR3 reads TGTGCCAGCAGCTACGGGCGTGATACGCAGTATTTT. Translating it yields CASSYGRDTQYF.

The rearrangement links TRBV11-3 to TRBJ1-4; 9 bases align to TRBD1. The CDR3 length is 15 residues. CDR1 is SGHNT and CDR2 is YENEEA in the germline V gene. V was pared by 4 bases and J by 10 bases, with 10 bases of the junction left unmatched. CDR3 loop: CASSSWGQGTGKLFF. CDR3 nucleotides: TGTGCCAGCAGCTCATGGGGACAGGGAACGGGAAAACTGTTTTTT.

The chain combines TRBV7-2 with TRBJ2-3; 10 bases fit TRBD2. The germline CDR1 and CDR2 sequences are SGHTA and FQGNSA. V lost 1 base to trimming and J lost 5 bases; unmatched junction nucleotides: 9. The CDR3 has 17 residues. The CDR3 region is CASSLGPAGGGGDTQYF. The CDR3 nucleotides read TGTGCCAGCAGCTTAGGGCCAGCGGGGGGGGGAGGAGATACGCAGTATTTT.

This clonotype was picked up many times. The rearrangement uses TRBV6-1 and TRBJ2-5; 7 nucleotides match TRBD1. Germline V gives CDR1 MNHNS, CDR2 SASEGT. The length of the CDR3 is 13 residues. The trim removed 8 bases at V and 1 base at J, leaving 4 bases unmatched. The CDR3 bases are TGTGCCAGCTCGGACAGGACCCAAGAGACCCAGTACTTC. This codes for CASSDRTQETQYF.

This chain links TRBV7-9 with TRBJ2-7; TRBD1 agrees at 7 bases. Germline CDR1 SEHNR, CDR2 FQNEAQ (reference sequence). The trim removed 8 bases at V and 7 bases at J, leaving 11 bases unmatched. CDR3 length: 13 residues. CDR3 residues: CASGGQALGEQYF. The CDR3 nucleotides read TGTGCCAGCGGAGGACAGGCTTTAGGTGAGCAGTACTTC.

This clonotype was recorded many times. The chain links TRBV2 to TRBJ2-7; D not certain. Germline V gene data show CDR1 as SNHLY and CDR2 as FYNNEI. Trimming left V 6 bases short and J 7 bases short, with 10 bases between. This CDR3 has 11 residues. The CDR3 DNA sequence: TGTGCCAGCAGCGCGCAGAGTGAGCAGTACTTC. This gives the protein CASSAQSEQYF.

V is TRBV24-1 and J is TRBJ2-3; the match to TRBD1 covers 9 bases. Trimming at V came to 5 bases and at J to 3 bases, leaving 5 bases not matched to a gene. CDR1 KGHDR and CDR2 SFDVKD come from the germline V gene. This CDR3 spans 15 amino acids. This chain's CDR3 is CATSGRGQGTDTQYF. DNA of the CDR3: TGTGCCACCAGTGGTCGGGGACAGGGAACAGATACGCAGTATTTT.

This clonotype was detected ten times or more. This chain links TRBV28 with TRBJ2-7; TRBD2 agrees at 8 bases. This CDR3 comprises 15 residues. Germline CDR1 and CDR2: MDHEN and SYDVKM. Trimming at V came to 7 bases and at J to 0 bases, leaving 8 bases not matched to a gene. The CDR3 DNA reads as TGTGCCAGCACCCTGGGTAGCGGGGCCTCCTACGAGCAGTACTTC. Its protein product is CASTLGSGASYEQYF.

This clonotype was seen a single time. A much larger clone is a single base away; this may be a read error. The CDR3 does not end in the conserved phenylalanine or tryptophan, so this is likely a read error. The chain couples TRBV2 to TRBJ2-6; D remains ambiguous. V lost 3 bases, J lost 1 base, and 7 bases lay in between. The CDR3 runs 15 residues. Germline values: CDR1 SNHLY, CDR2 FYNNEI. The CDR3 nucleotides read TGTGCCAGCAGTGACGATCTTTCTGGGGCCAACGTCCTGACTTTA. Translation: CASSDDLSGANVLTL.

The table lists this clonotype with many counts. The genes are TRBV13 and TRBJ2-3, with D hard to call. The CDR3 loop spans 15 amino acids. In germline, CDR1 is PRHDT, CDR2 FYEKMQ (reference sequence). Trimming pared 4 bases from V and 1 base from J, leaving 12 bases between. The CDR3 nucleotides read TGTGCCAGCAGCTCTCCCGGACGGGGCACAGATACGCAGTATTTT. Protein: CASSSPGRGTDTQYF.

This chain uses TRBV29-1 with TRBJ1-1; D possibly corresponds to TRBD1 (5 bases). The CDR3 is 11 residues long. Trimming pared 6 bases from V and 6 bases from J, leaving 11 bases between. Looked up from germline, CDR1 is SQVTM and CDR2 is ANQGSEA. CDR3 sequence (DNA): TGCAGCGTCAGGGTAGGGCCTGAAGCTTTCTTT. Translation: CSVRVGPEAFF.

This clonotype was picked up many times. CDR3 loop: CSARADSGRIYEQYF. DNA of the CDR3: TGCAGTGCTAGAGCTGACTCGGGACGGATTTACGAGCAGTACTTC. V is TRBV20-1 and J is TRBJ2-7, with D perhaps being TRBD1 or TRBD2 (5 bases each). This CDR3 has 15 amino acids. The germline gives CDR1 DFQATT, CDR2 SNEGSKA (reference sequence). Deletions cut 1 base from V and 4 bases from J, with 17 bases between.

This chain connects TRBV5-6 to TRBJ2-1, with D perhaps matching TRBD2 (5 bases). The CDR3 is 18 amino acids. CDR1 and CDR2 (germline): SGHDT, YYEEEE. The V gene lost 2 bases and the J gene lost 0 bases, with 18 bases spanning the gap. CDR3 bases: TGTGCCAGCAGCTTATCTCTGGTGAGGGTAGGCTCCTACAATGAGCAGTTCTTC. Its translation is CASSLSLVRVGSYNEQFF.

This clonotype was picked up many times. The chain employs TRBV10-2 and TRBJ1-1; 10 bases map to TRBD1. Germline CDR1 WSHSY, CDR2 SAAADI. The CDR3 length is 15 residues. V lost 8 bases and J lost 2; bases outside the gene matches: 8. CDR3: CASWGGTGVNTEAFF. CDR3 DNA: TGCGCCAGCTGGGGAGGGACAGGGGTTAACACTGAAGCTTTCTTT.

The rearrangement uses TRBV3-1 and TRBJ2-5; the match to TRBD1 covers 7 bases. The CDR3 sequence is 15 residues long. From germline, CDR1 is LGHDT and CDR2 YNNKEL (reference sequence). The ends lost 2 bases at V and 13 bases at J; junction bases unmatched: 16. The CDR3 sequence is CASSQNSGTDSATYF. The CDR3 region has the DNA TGTGCCAGCAGCCAAAACTCCGGGACAGACTCTGCTACGTACTTC.